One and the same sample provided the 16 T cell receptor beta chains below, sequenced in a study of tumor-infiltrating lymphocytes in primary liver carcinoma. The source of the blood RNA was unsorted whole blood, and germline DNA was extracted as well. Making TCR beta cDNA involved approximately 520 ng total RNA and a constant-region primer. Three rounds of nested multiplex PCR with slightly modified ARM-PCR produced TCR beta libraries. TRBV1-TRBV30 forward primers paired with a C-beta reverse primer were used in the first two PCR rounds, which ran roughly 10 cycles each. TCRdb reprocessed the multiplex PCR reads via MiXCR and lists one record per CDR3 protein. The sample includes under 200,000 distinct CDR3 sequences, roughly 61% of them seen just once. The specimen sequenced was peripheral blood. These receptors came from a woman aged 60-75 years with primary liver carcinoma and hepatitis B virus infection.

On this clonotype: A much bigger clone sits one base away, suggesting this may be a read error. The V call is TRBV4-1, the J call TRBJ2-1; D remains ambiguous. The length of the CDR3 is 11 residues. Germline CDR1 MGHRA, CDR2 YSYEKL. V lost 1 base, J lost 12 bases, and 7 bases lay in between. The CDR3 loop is CASSQVDAQFF. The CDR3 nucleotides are TGCGCCAGCAGCCAAGTCGACGCGCAGTTCTTC.

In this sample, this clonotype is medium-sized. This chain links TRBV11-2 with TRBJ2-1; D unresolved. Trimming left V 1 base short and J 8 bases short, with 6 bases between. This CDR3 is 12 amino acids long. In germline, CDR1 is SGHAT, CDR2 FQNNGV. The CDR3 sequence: CASSLASHEQFF. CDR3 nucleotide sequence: TGTGCCAGCAGCTTAGCAAGCCATGAGCAGTTCTTC.

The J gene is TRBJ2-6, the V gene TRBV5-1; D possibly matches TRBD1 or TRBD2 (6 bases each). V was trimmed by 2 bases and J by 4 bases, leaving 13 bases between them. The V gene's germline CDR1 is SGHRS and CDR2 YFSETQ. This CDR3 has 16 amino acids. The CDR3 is CASSFRQAGGANVLTF. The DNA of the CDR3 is TGCGCCAGCAGCTTCCGACAGGCGGGGGGGGCCAACGTCCTGACTTTC.

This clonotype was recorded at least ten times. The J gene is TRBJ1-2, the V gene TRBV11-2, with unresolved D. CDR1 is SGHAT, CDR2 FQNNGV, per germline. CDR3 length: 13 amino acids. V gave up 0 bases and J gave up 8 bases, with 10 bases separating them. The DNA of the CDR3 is TGTGCCAGCAGCTTAGATCGTACTCGAGGCTACACCTTC. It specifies CASSLDRTRGYTF.

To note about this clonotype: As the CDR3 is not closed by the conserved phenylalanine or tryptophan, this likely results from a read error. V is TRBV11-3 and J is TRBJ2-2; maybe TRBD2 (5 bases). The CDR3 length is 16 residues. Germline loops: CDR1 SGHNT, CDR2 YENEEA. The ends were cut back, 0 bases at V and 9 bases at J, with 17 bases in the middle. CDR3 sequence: CASSLDSEAGHRELFL. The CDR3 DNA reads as TGTGCCAGCAGCTTAGATTCGGAGGCCGGTCACCGGGAGCTGTTTCTT.

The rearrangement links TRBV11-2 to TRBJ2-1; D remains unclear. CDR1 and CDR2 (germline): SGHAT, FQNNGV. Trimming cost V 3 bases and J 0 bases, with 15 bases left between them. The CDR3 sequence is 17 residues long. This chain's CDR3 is CASSFIALKSSYNEQFF. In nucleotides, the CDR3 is TGTGCCAGCAGCTTTATCGCACTGAAGAGCTCCTACAATGAGCAGTTCTTC.

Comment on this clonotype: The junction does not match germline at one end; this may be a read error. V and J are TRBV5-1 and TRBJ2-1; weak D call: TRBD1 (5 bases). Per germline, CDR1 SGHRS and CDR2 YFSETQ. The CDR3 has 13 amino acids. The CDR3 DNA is TGCGCTAGCAGTGCGAGAAAGGGGTATGAGCAGTTCTTC. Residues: CASSARKGYEQFF.

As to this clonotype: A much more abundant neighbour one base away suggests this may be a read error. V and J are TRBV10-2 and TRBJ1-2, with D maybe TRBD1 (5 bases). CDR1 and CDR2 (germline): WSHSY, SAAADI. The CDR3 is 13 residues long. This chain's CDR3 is CARSVGTDSGYTF. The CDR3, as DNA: TGCGCCAGAAGTGTTGGGACGGATAGTGGCTACACCTTC.

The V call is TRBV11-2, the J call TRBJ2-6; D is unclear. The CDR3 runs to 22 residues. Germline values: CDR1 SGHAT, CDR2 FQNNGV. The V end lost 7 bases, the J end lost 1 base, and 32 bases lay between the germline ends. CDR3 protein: CASKPLLGRPEQGPSGANVLTF. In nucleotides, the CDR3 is TGTGCCAGCAAGCCCCTCTTAGGCAGGCCAGAGCAAGGGCCTTCTGGGGCCAACGTCCTGACTTTC.

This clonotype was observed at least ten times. The CDR3 DNA sequence: TGTGCCAGCAGCTTGGAGGGTGCGGGTGTCAAAAACATTCAGTACTTC. It is translated as CASSLEGAGVKNIQYF. The chain links TRBV5-5 to TRBJ2-4; the D gene is possibly TRBD2 (5 bases). The germline gives CDR1 SGHKS, CDR2 YYEKEE (reference sequence). V gave up 0 bases and J gave up 3 bases, with 13 bases separating them. The CDR3 loop spans 16 amino acids.

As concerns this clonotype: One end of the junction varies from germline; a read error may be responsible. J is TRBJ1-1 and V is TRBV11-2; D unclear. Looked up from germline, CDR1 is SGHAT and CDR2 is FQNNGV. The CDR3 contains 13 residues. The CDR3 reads CASSNVYYTEAFF. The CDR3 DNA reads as TGCGCCAGCAGCAATGTTTATTACACTGAAGCTTTCTTT.

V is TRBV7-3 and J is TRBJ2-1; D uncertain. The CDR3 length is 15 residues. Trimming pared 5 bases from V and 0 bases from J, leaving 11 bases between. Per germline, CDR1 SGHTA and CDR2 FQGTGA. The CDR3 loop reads CASSPDPSSYNEQFF. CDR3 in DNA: TGTGCCAGCAGCCCAGACCCTAGCTCCTACAATGAGCAGTTCTTC. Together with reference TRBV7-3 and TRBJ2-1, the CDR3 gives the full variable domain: GAGVSQTPSNKVTEKGKYVELRCDPISGHTALYWYRQSLGQGPEFLIYFQGTGAADDSGLPNDRFFAVRPEGSVSTLKIQRTERGDSAVYLCASSPDPSSYNEQFFGPGTRLTVL.

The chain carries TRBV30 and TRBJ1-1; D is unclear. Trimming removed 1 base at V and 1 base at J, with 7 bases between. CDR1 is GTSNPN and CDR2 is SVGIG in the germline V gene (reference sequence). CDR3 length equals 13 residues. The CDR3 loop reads CAWSEAGNTEAFF. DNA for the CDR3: TGTGCCTGGAGTGAGGCCGGGAACACTGAAGCTTTCTTT.

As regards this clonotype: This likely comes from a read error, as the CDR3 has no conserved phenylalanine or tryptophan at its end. DNA for the CDR3: TGCGCCAGCAGCTTAAGTAGCGGGAGTCAGGGTAGTACAGATACGCAGTATATT. Protein sequence: CASSLSSGSQGSTDTQYI. The gene calls are TRBV5-1 and TRBJ2-3; TRBD2 matches 9 bases. Germline lookup yields CDR1 SGHRS and CDR2 YFSETQ. V lost 2 bases and J lost 3; bases outside the gene matches: 13. The CDR3 has 18 residues.

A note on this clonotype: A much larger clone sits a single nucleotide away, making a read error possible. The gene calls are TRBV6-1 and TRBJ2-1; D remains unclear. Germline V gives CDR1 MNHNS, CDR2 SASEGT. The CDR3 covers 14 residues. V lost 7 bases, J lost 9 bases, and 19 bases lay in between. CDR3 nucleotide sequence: TGTGCCAGCACTGTAGTTCTAGGGCGCGGTGAGCAGTTCTTC. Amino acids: CASTVVLGRGEQFF.

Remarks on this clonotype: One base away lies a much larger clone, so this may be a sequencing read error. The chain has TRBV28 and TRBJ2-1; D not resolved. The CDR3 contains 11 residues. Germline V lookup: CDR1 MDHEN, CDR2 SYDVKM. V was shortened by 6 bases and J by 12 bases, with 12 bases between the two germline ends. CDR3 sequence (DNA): TGTGCCAGCAGAGACGTCCTGGGGCAGTTCTTC. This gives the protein CASRDVLGQFF.